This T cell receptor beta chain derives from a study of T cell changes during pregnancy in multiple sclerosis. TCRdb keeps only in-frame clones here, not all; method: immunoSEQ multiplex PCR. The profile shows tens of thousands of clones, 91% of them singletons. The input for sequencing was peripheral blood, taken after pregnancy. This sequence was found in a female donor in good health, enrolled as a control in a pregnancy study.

The CDR3 bases are TGTGCCAGTACCCCCGCTGGTCTCCGACTCACAGATACGCAGTATTTT. It encodes CASTPAGLRLTDTQYF. The V call is TRBV19, the J call TRBJ2-3; D is uncertain. Germline loops: CDR1 LNHDA, CDR2 SQIVND (reference sequence). The ends were cut back, 7 bases at V and 2 bases at J, with 19 bases in the middle. The CDR3 length is 16 residues.